This paragraph reports one TCR beta chain. This entry comes from a study of blood T cell repertoires in COVID-19. Across the whole study: Some COVID-19 samples were acute and others convalescent; all came from the United States, Italy and Spain.

The CDR3 length is 15 residues. The V end lost 3 bases, the J end lost 4 bases, and 16 bases lay between the germline ends. Germline CDR1 MNHEY, CDR2 SMNVEV (reference sequence). Those enrolled, adults aged roughly 18 to 100 years, came from roughly 22 US areas. Assignments of participants to cohorts depended upon their own reported clinical history. TCRdb keeps only in-frame clones here, not all; method: immunoSEQ multiplex PCR. The data hold fewer than 300,000 clones, with approximately 90% observed a single time. This TCR was recovered from a man aged 40-55 years who had recovered from COVID-19. The material sequenced was PBMCs or T cells enriched from blood (not recorded which). The V and J genes are TRBV27 and TRBJ2-7; D remains unclear. As DNA, the CDR3 is TGTGCCAGCAGTTTCCTTAGTACGATCTTGTACGAGCAGTACTTC. This sequence encodes CASSFLSTILYEQYF.